These T cell receptor beta chains were read from a single sample in a study of shared clonotypes between healthy human individuals. The protocol was immunoSEQ multiplex PCR, while the TCRdb copy is restricted to in-frame clones and leaves out a portion. The sample shows roughly 600,000 clones, 95% to 98% of them seen only once. The specimen was naive CD8+ T cells sorted from blood. These receptors were taken from a man in his thirties or forties in good health. The CDR3 runs from the conserved cysteine through the conserved F or W. The order of the fields is CDR3 protein, CDR3 DNA, D gene, V gene, J gene. The D gene is left open where the match is weak.

CDR3 protein: CSARGKEKPF
CDR3 DNA: TGCAGTGCTAGAGGAAAGGAGAAGCCCTTC
D gene: .
V gene: TRBV20-1
J gene: TRBJ2-7

CDR3 protein: CASSPARLGGELFF
CDR3 DNA: TGTGCCAGCAGCCCCGCCCGATTGGGAGGGGAGCTGTTTTTT
D gene: .
V gene: TRBV27
J gene: TRBJ2-2

CDR3 protein: CASRRFDTEAFF
CDR3 DNA: TGTGCCAGCCGCCGGTTTGACACTGAAGCTTTCTTT
D gene: .
V gene: TRBV7-9
J gene: TRBJ1-1

CDR3 protein: CASRVRGWETQYF
CDR3 DNA: TGTGCCAGCAGAGTTAGGGGGTGGGAGACCCAGTACTTC
D gene: .
V gene: TRBV27
J gene: TRBJ2-5

CDR3 protein: CASSGGSVTSTDTQYF
CDR3 DNA: TGTGCCAGCAGCGGAGGATCTGTCACTTCCACAGATACGCAGTATTTT
D gene: .
V gene: TRBV5-5
J gene: TRBJ2-3

CDR3 protein: CASSQDLPSFEQYF
CDR3 DNA: TGCGCCAGCAGCCAAGATCTCCCCTCATTCGAGCAGTACTTC
D gene: .
V gene: TRBV4-1
J gene: TRBJ2-7

CDR3 protein: CASSLGRQGPSTDTQYF
CDR3 DNA: TGTGCCAGCAGCTTAGGCCGACAGGGCCCTAGCACAGATACGCAGTATTTT
D gene: TRBD1
V gene: TRBV11-2
J gene: TRBJ2-3

CDR3 protein: CSALGQSSTDTQYF
CDR3 DNA: TGCAGCGCCCTGGGACAGAGTAGCACAGATACGCAGTATTTT
D gene: TRBD1
V gene: TRBV29-1
J gene: TRBJ2-3

CDR3 protein: CASSRKGHTGELFF
CDR3 DNA: TGTGCCAGTAGTAGAAAGGGGCACACCGGGGAGCTGTTTTTT
D gene: .
V gene: TRBV19
J gene: TRBJ2-2

CDR3 protein: CASSLENTFNAFF
CDR3 DNA: TGCGCCAGCAGCTTGGAGAACACTTTTAACGCTTTCTTT
D gene: .
V gene: TRBV5-1
J gene: TRBJ1-1

CDR3 protein: CASSIAPGRNNEQFF
CDR3 DNA: TGTGCCAGTAGTATAGCGCCAGGGAGGAACAATGAGCAGTTCTTC
D gene: .
V gene: TRBV19
J gene: TRBJ2-1

CDR3 protein: CASSQAQGGDSYYEQYF
CDR3 DNA: TGCGCCAGCAGCCAAGCTCAAGGGGGGGACAGTTACTACGAGCAGTACTTC
D gene: .
V gene: TRBV4-1
J gene: TRBJ2-7

CDR3 protein: CASSHGQGQTGNTIYF
CDR3 DNA: TGCGCCAGCAGCCATGGACAGGGGCAAACTGGAAACACCATATATTTT
D gene: TRBD1
V gene: TRBV5-1
J gene: TRBJ1-3

CDR3 protein: CASAGSNTEAFF
CDR3 DNA: TGTGCCAGCGCAGGGAGTAACACTGAAGCTTTCTTT
D gene: .
V gene: TRBV19
J gene: TRBJ1-1

CDR3 protein: CASSLPQQGFTPYEQYF
CDR3 DNA: TGTGCCAGCAGCTTACCCCAACAGGGGTTTACGCCCTACGAGCAGTACTTC
D gene: TRBD1
V gene: TRBV11-2
J gene: TRBJ2-7

CDR3 protein: CASSLSVMNTEAFF
CDR3 DNA: TGCGCCAGCAGCTTATCGGTTATGAACACTGAAGCTTTCTTT
D gene: .
V gene: TRBV5-1
J gene: TRBJ1-1

CDR3 protein: CASSLGLFNEKLFF
CDR3 DNA: TGTGCCAGCAGCTTGGGACTCTTTAATGAAAAACTGTTTTTT
D gene: .
V gene: TRBV5-6
J gene: TRBJ1-4

CDR3 protein: CASSAQGGTQYF
CDR3 DNA: TGTGCCAGCAGCGCCCAGGGGGGTACGCAGTATTTT
D gene: .
V gene: TRBV9
J gene: TRBJ2-3

CDR3 protein: CASSKSLAGPGTPPEELFF
CDR3 DNA: TGTGCCAGCAGTAAAAGCCTGGCGGGCCCCGGGACACCCCCGGAGGAGCTGTTTTTT
D gene: .
V gene: TRBV7-3
J gene: TRBJ2-2

CDR3 protein: CASTEWIGDTAGSYEQYF
CDR3 DNA: TGTGCCAGCACTGAATGGATCGGGGATACGGCAGGGTCCTACGAGCAGTACTTC
D gene: .
V gene: TRBV6-1
J gene: TRBJ2-7

CDR3 protein: CASSLGLEGGEQFF
CDR3 DNA: TGTGCCAGCAGCTTAGGACTAGAGGGAGGTGAGCAGTTCTTC
D gene: .
V gene: TRBV11-2
J gene: TRBJ2-1